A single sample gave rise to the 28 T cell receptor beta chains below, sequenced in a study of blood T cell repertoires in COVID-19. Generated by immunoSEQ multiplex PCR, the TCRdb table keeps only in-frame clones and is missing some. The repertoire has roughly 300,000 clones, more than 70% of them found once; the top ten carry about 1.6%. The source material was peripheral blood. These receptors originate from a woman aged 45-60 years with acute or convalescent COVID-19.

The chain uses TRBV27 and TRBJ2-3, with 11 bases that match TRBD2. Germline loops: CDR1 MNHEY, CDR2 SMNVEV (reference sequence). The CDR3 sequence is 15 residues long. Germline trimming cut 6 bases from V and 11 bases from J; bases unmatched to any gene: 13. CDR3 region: CASRPDYSGRAKQYF. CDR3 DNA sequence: TGTGCCAGCAGACCCGACTATAGCGGGAGGGCTAAGCAGTATTTT.

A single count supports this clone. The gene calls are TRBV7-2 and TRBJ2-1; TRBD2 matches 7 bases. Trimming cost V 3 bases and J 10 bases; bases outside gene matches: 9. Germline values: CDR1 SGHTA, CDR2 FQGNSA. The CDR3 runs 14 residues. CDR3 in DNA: TGTGCCAGCAGCTTCAGAGGATCCGGGAGGGAGCAGTTCTTC. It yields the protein CASSFRGSGREQFF.

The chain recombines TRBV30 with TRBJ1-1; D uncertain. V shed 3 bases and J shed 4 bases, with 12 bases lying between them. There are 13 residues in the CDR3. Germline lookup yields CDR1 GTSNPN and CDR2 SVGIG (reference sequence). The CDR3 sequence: CAWSLTGSTEAFF. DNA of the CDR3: TGTGCCTGGAGCCTTACGGGGAGCACTGAAGCTTTCTTT.

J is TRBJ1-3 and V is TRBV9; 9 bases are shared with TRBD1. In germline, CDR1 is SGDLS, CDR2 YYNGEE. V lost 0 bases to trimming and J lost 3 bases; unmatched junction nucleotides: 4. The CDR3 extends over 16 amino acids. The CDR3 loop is CASSVEGQGYGNTIYF. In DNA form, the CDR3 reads TGTGCCAGCAGCGTAGAAGGACAGGGGTATGGAAACACCATATATTTT.

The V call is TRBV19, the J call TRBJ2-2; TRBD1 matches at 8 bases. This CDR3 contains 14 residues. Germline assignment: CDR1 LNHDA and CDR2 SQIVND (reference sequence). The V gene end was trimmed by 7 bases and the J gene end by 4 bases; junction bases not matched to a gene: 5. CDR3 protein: CASKIDRGTGELFF. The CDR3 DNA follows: TGTGCCAGTAAGATTGACAGGGGCACCGGGGAGCTGTTTTTT.

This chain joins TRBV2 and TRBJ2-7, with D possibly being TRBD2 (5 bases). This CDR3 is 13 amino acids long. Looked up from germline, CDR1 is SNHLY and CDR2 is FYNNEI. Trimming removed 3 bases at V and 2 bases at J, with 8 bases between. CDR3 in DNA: TGTGCCAGCAGTGACCGGGGAGCCTACGAGCAGTACTTC. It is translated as CASSDRGAYEQYF.

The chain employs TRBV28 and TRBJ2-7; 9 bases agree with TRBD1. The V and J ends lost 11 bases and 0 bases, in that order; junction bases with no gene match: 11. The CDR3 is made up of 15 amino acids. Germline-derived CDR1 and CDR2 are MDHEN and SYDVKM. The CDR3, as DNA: TGTGCCGTTACAGGGGGCAGCACCAGCTCCTACGAGCAGTACTTC. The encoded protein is CAVTGGSTSSYEQYF.

The CDR3 DNA sequence: TGTGCCAGCAGTGAAAGGGGCTTCGTAAGCAACGAGCAGTACTTC. The encoded protein is CASSERGFVSNEQYF. This sequence joins TRBV25-1 and TRBJ2-7; D perhaps matches TRBD1 (5 bases). This CDR3 is built from 15 residues. Trimming removed 2 bases from V and 5 bases from J, with 16 bases in between. CDR1 and CDR2 (germline): MGHDK, SYGVNS.

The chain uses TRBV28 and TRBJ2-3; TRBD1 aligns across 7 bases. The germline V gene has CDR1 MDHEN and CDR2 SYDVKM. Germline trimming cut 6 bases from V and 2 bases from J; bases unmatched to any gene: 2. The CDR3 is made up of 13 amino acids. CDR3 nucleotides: TGTGCCAGCAGACAGGGGAACACAGATACGCAGTATTTT. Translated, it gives CASRQGNTDTQYF.

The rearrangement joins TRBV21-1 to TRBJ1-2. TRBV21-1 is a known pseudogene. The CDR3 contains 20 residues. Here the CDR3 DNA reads TGTGCCAGCAGCAACTCTTGGGGGGGCGTGAGATACCTTCTAGCCTATGGCTACACCTTC. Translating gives CASSNSWGGVRYLLAYGYTF.

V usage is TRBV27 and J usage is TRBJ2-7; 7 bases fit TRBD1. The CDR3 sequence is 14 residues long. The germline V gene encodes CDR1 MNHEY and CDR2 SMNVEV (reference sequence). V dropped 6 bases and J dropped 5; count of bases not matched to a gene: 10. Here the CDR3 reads CASSQDRSGNEQYF. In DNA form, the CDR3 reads TGTGCCAGCAGCCAGGACAGGTCCGGGAACGAGCAGTACTTC.

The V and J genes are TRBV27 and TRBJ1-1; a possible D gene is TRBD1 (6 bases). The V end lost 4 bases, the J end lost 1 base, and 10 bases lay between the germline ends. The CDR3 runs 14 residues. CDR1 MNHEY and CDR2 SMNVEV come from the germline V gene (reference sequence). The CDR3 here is CASSSLTGNTEAFF. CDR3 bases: TGTGCCAGCAGTTCGTTGACAGGGAACACTGAAGCTTTCTTT.

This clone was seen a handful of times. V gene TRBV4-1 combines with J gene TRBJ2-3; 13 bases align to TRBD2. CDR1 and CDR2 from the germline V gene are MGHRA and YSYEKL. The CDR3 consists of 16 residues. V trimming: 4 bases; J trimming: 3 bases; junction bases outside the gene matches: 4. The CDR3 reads CASSRGLAGDTDTQYF. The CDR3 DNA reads TGCGCCAGCAGCCGAGGACTAGCGGGAGATACAGATACGCAGTATTTT.

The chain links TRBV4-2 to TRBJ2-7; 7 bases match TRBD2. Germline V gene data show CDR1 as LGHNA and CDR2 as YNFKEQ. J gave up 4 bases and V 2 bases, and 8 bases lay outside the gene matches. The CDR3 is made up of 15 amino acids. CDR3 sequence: CASSQTKAGEYEQYF. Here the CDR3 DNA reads TGTGCCAGCAGCCAAACGAAGGCGGGAGAGTACGAGCAGTACTTC.

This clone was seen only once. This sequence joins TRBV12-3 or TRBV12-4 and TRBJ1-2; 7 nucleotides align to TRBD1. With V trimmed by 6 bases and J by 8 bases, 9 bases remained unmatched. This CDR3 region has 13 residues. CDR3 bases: TGTGCCAGCAGGAGGACAGGCGAAGTGGGCTACACCTTC. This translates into CASRRTGEVGYTF.

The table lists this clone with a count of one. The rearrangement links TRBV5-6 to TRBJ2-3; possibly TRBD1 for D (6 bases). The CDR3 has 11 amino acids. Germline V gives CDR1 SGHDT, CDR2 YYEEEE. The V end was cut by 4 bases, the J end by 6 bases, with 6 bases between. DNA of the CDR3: TGTGCCAGCAGCACAGGGGATACGCAGTATTTT. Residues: CASSTGDTQYF.

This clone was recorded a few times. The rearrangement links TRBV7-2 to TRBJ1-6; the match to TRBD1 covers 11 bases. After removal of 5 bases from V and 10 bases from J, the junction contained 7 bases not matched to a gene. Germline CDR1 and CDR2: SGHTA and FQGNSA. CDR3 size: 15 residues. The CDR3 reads CASSPGDRGGSPLHF. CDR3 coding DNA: TGTGCCAGCAGCCCAGGGGACAGGGGGGGCTCACCCCTCCACTTT.

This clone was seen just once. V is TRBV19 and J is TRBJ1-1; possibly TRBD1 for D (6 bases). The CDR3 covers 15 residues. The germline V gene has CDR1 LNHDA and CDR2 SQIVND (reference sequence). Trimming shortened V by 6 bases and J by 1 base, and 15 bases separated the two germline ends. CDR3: CASSPRGQGNTEAFF. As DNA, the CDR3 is TGTGCCAGTAGCCCGCGGGGGCAGGGGAACACTGAAGCTTTCTTT.

The chain's CDR3 is CASRTSGRILETQYF. The CDR3 nucleotides read TGTGCCAGCCGCACTAGCGGGAGAATTTTGGAGACCCAGTACTTC. This rearrangement joins TRBV6-4 to TRBJ2-5, with 11 positions matching TRBD2. V shed 8 bases, J shed 5 bases, and the junction held 10 bases outside the gene matches. This CDR3 has 15 amino acids. Per germline, CDR1 MRHNA and CDR2 SNTAGT.

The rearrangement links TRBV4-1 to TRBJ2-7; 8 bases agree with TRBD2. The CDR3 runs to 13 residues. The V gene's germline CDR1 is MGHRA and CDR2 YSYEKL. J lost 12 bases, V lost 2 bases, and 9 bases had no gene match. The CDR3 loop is CASSQLLAGTRYF. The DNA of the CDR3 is TGCGCCAGCAGCCAACTATTAGCGGGGACCCGGTACTTC.

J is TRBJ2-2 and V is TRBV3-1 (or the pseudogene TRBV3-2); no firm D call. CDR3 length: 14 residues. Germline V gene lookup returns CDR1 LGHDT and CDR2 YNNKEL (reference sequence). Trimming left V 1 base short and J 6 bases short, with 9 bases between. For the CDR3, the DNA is TGTGCCAGCAGCCAAGCGGCTGCGGCCGGGGAGCTGTTTTTT. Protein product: CASSQAAAAGELFF.

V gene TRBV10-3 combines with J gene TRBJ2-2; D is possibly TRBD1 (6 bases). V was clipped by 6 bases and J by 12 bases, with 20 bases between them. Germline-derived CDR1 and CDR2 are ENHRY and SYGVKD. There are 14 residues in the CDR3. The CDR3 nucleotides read TGTGCCATCAGACCAGAACGGGACACCCCTAAGCTGTTTTTT. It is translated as CAIRPERDTPKLFF.

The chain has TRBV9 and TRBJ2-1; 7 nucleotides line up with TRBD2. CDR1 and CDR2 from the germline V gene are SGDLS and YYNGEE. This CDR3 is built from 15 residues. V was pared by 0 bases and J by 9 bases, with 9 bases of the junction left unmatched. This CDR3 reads CASSVGLAAQGEQFF. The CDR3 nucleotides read TGTGCCAGCAGCGTAGGCCTAGCGGCCCAAGGTGAGCAGTTCTTC.

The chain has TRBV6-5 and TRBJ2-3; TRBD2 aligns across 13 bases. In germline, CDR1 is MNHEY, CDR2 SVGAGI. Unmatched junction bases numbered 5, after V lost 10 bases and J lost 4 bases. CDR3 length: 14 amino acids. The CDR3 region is CATGTSGIADTQYF. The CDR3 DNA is TGTGCCACGGGGACTAGCGGGATTGCAGATACGCAGTATTTT.

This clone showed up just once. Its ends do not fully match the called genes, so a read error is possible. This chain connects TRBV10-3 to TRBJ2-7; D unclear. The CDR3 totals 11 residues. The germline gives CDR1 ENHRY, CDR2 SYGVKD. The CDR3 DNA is TGTGCCATCGGTGATGAGTACGAGCAGTACTTC. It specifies CAIGDEYEQYF.

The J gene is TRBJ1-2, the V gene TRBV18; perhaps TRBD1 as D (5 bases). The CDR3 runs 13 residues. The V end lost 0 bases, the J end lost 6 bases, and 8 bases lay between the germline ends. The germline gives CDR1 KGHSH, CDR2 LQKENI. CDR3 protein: CASSPPVRDGYTF. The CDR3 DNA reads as TGTGCCAGCTCACCACCAGTCAGGGATGGCTACACCTTC.

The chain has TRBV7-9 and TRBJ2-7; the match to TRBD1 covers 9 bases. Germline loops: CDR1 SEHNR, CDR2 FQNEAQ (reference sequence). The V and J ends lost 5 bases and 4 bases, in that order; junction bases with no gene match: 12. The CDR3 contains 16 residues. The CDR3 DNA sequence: TGTGCCAGCAGCCGGGGGACAGGGCCGAAAAGATACGAGCAGTACTTC. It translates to CASSRGTGPKRYEQYF. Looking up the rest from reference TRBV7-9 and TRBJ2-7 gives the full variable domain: DTGVSQNPRHKITKRGQNVTFRCDPISEHNRLYWYRQTLGQGPEFLTYFQNEAQLEKSRLLSDRFSAERPKGSFSTLEIQRTEQGDSAMYLCASSRGTGPKRYEQYFGPGTRLTVT.

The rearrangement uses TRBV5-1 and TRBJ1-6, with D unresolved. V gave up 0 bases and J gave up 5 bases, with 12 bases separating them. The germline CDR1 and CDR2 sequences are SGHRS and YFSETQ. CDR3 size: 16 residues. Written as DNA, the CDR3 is TGCGCCAGCAGCTTGGTGCCCGGGATCGATAATTCACCCCTCCACTTT. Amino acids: CASSLVPGIDNSPLHF.